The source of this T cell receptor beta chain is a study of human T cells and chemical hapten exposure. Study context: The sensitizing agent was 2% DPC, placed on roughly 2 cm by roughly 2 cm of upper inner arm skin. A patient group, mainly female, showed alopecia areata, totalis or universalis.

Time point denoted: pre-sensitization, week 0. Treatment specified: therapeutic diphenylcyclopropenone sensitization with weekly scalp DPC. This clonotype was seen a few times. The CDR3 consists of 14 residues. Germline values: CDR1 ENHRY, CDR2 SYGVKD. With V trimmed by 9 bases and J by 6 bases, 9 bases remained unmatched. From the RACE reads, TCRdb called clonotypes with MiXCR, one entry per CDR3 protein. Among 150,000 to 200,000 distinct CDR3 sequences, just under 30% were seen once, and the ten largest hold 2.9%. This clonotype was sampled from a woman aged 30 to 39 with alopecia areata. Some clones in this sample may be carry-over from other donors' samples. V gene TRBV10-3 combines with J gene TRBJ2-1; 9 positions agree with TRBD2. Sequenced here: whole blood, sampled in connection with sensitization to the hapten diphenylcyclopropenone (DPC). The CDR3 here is CAIGPGTSPNEQFF. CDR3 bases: TGTGCCATTGGCCCCGGGACTAGCCCCAATGAGCAGTTCTTC.